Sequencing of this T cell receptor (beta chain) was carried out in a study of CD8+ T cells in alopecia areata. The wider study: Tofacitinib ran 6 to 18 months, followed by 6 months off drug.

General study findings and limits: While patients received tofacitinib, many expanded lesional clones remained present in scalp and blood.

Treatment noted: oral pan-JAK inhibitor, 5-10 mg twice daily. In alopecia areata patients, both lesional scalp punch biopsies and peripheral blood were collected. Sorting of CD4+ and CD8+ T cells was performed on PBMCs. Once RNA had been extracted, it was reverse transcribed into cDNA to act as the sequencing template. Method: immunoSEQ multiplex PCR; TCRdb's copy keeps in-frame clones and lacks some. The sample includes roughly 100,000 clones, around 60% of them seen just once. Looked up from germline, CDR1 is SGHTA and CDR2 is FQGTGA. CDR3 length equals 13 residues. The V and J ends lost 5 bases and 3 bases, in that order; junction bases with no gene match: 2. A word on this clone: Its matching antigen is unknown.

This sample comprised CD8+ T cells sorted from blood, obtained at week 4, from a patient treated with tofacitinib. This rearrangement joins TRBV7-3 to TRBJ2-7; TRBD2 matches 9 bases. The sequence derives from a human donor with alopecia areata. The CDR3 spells CASSEAGGYEQYF. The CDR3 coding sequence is TGTGCCAGCAGCGAAGCGGGGGGCTACGAGCAGTACTTC.